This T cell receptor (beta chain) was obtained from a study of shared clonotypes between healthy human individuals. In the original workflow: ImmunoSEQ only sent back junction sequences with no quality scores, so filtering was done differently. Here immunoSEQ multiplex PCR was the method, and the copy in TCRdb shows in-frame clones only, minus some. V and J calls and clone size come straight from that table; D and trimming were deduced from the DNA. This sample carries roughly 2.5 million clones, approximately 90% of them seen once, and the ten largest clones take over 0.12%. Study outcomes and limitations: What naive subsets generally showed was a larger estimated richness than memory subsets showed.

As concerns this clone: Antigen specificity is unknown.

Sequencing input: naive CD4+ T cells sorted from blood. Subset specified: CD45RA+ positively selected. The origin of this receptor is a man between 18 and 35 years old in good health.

The CDR3 protein is CASSQIWGGNTIYF. The CDR3 DNA is TGTGCCAGCAGTCAAATTTGGGGGGGAAACACCATATATTTT. The chain combines TRBV6-5 with TRBJ1-3, with D tentatively TRBD1 (5 bases). Germline V CDR1 and CDR2: MNHEY, SVGAGI. V was shortened by 5 bases and J by 4 bases, with 12 bases between the two germline ends. The CDR3 sequence is 14 residues long.